This entry concerns a single T cell receptor beta chain. The germline gives CDR1 SGHNT, CDR2 YYREEE (reference sequence). V lost 3 bases and J lost 4, with 7 bases in between. The CDR3 totals 13 residues. These data come from a study of T cell responses to AZD1222 COVID-19 vaccine. Libraries were prepared by immunoSEQ multiplex PCR; TCRdb keeps only in-frame clonotypes and omits some of them. The sample includes 180,000 or so clones, roughly 94% of them seen just once. This specimen consisted of peripheral blood, obtained on day 0 of AZD1222 vaccination. The sequence derives from an adult in good health. The chain combines TRBV5-4 with TRBJ1-4, with D maybe TRBD1 (5 bases). The CDR3 DNA is TGTGCCAGCAGCTGGGACTTTAATGAAAAACTGTTTTTT. It codes for CASSWDFNEKLFF.